The source of this T cell receptor beta chain is a study of cytomegalovirus exposure and HLA in healthy donors. Overall study results and limits: V- and J-gene trimming of TCR beta was linked (in a later analysis) to a missense DCLRE1C variant.

PCR was performed using 60 Vbeta and 13 Jbeta primers. Here immunoSEQ multiplex PCR was the method, and the copy in TCRdb shows in-frame clones only, minus some. The sample records some 110,000 clones, roughly 68% being singletons. Healthy people donating bone marrow made up the donors. Nominal health characterized the donors when sampled, though unrecorded immune exposures were likely. There are 14 residues in the CDR3. CDR1 is SGHVS and CDR2 is FNYEAQ in the germline V gene. The junction had 6 bases not matched to a gene; V was cut back by 5 bases and J by 4 bases. The count of this clone is one. The antigen is not known.

The sample was PBMCs. V usage is TRBV7-6 and J usage is TRBJ1-2; 8 nucleotides line up with TRBD1. The sequence was collected from a woman aged 45-65 years in good health and CMV-seropositive. The CDR3 region has the DNA TGTGCCAGCAGCGCAACTACAGGGGGCTATGGCTACACCTTC. This codes for CASSATTGGYGYTF.